Listed here are 25 T cell receptor beta chains from one sample, sequenced in a study of cytomegalovirus exposure and HLA in healthy donors. Only in-frame clones appear in the TCRdb table, and some are missing; sequencing was by immunoSEQ multiplex PCR. Of more than 95,000 clones listed, approximately 89% are singletons. The specimen sequenced was PBMCs. These receptors all come from a man between 18 and 35 years old in good health and CMV-seronegative.

The chain joins TRBV6-1 to TRBJ1-1; 7 bases are a match to TRBD1. The CDR3 contains 14 residues. Trimming removed 6 bases from V and 7 bases from J; junction bases left unmatched: 11. Per the germline V gene, CDR1 is MNHNS and CDR2 is SASEGT. CDR3 nucleotide sequence: TGTGCCAGCAGGCCCGTGGGACAGCGACTTGAAGCTTTCTTT. Translated, it gives CASRPVGQRLEAFF.

The rearrangement uses TRBV19 and TRBJ1-5; 8 bases match TRBD1. Per germline, CDR1 LNHDA and CDR2 SQIVND (reference sequence). Germline trimming cut 5 bases from V and 1 base from J; bases unmatched to any gene: 7. The CDR3 is 16 amino acids. CDR3 in amino acids: CASSAPDRASNQPQHF. The DNA of the CDR3 is TGTGCCAGTAGTGCCCCGGACAGGGCCAGCAATCAGCCCCAGCATTTT.

The chain couples TRBV7-2 to TRBJ2-5; D is uncertain. The CDR3 loop spans 13 amino acids. V shed 4 bases and J shed 5 bases, with 11 bases lying between them. Germline CDR1 reads SGHTA; CDR2 reads FQGNSA. The CDR3 DNA is TGTGCCAGCAGCTCAGAGAGGCCGGAGACCCAGTACTTC. Translated: CASSSERPETQYF.

This chain connects TRBV5-1 to TRBJ1-3; D unresolved. This CDR3 has 16 residues. CDR1 is SGHRS, CDR2 YFSETQ, per germline. Trimming removed 4 bases from V and 1 base from J, with 15 bases in between. The CDR3 region has the DNA TGCGCCAGCAGCCGGGCCCCCCGGACTTCTGGAAACACCATATATTTT. It translates to CASSRAPRTSGNTIYF.

J is TRBJ2-1 and V is TRBV5-1, with 11 bases lining up with TRBD1. The CDR3 contains 16 residues. V gave up 4 bases and J gave up 3 bases; unmatched junction bases: 6. CDR1 SGHRS and CDR2 YFSETQ come from the germline V gene. CDR3 sequence: CASSTPGTGGYNEQFF. The CDR3 DNA sequence: TGCGCCAGCAGCACCCCCGGGACAGGGGGCTACAATGAGCAGTTCTTC. The variable domain in full, completed from reference TRBV5-1 and TRBJ2-1, reads KAGVTQTPRYLIKTRGQQVTLSCSPISGHRSVSWYQQTPGQGLQFLFEYFSETQRNKGNFPGRFSGRQFSNSRSEMNVSTLELGDSALYLCASSTPGTGGYNEQFFGPGTRLTVL.

In its sample, this clone was seen once. V usage is TRBV11-2 and J usage is TRBJ2-3; TRBD1 might be the D (6 bases). This CDR3 has 16 amino acids. V dropped 4 bases and J dropped 2 bases, with 16 bases sitting between them. Germline CDR1 and CDR2: SGHAT and FQNNGV. The CDR3 nucleotides are TGTGCCAGCAGCTCCGCTAACAGGGAATCCACAGATACGCAGTATTTT. It yields the protein CASSSANRESTDTQYF.

The chain recombines TRBV4-1 with TRBJ2-7; a possible D gene is TRBD2 (5 bases). This CDR3 spans 14 amino acids. Looked up from germline, CDR1 is MGHRA and CDR2 is YSYEKL. With 0 bases removed from V and 2 bases from J, the gap between germline ends came to 8 bases. The CDR3 bases are TGCGCCAGCAGCCAAGATGAGGGAACCTACGAGCAGTACTTC. Encoded protein: CASSQDEGTYEQYF.

This clone was counted a few times. The chain couples TRBV27 to TRBJ1-5; D uncertain. V lost 2 bases and J 7 bases, leaving 6 bases between the germline ends. The CDR3 covers 12 residues. In germline, CDR1 is MNHEY, CDR2 SMNVEV (reference sequence). The CDR3, as DNA: TGTGCCAGCAGTTTAGGAGGCCAGCCCCAGCATTTT. Protein sequence: CASSLGGQPQHF.

This clone was seen a handful of times. This chain's CDR3 is CASSSSSYASSSYGYTF. The CDR3 DNA sequence: TGTGCCAGCAGCTCAAGTTCCTACGCGTCCTCGTCCTATGGCTACACCTTC. This chain joins TRBV5-4 and TRBJ1-2, with unresolved D. CDR1 SGHNT and CDR2 YYREEE come from the germline V gene (reference sequence). Trimming removed 3 bases at V and 4 bases at J, with 22 bases between. The CDR3 is 17 amino acids. Full variable domain (remainder filled in from reference TRBV5-4 and TRBJ1-2): ETGVTQSPTHLIKTRGQQVTLRCSSQSGHNTVSWYQQALGQGPQFIFQYYREEENGRGNFPPRFSGLQFPNYSSELNVNALELDDSALYLCASSSSSYASSSYGYTFGSGTRLTVV.

The chain has TRBV7-2 and TRBJ2-1; 11 positions agree with TRBD2. CDR1 and CDR2 from the germline V gene are SGHTA and FQGNSA. The CDR3 is 16 residues long. Trimming at V came to 1 base and at J to 9 bases, leaving 8 bases not matched to a gene. CDR3 residues: CASSLDQLAGDVEQFF. CDR3 nucleotide sequence: TGTGCCAGCAGCTTAGACCAACTAGCGGGAGATGTTGAGCAGTTCTTC. The entire variable domain, with the rest obtained from reference TRBV7-2 and TRBJ2-1, is as follows: GAGVSQSPSNKVTEKGKDVELRCDPISGHTALYWYRQSLGQGLEFLIYFQGNSAPDKSGLPSDRFSAERTGGSVSTLTIQRTQQEDSAVYLCASSLDQLAGDVEQFFGPGTRLTVL.

V is TRBV9 and J is TRBJ1-1, with D possibly being TRBD1 (5 bases). Trimming left V 2 bases short and J 7 bases short, with 12 bases between. The CDR3 is 13 amino acids. Germline V CDR1 and CDR2: SGDLS, YYNGEE. The CDR3 spells CASSVSGRDEAFF. CDR3 in DNA: TGTGCCAGCAGCGTTTCAGGGCGGGATGAAGCTTTCTTT.

The chain carries TRBV14 and TRBJ1-1, with TRBD1 as a possible D gene (5 bases). Between the trimmed V and J ends, which lost 3 bases and 2 bases, there was a span of 16 bases. Germline V CDR1 and CDR2: SGHDN, FVKESK. CDR3 length: 16 amino acids. The CDR3 protein is CASSHPLAGKNTEAFF. The CDR3 bases are TGTGCCAGCAGCCATCCTTTGGCAGGGAAAAACACTGAAGCTTTCTTT.

This chain connects TRBV6-8 to TRBJ2-7; 10 positions agree with TRBD1. The J segment lost 1 base and the V segment lost 4 bases, leaving 10 bases of the junction unmatched. Germline CDR1 reads MNHGY; CDR2 reads SAAAGT. The CDR3 spans 17 residues. CDR3 nucleotides: TGTGCCAGCAGTTCCCCAGGCGAGGACAGGGGGTCCTACGAGCAGTACTTC. Translation gives CASSSPGEDRGSYEQYF.

V and J are TRBV28 and TRBJ2-7; D perhaps matches TRBD2 (5 bases). The V and J ends lost 2 bases and 2 bases respectively, with 13 bases between them. The germline V gene encodes CDR1 MDHEN and CDR2 SYDVKM. This CDR3 region has 15 residues. Written as DNA, the CDR3 is TGTGCCAGCAGTTTAACGGGGTTAGTCCCCTACGAGCAGTACTTC. This gives the protein CASSLTGLVPYEQYF.

The CDR3 bases are TGTGCCAGCAGCTTAGGGGGCGCTAGTTCGGGCGAGCAGTACTTC. Translated: CASSLGGASSGEQYF. V gene TRBV7-2 combines with J gene TRBJ2-7, with a weak D call TRBD1 (5 bases). The CDR3 is 15 residues long. The V end lost 1 base, the J end lost 6 bases, and 16 bases lay between the germline ends. Germline V CDR1 and CDR2: SGHTA, FQGNSA.

The chain employs TRBV5-1 and TRBJ2-7; D may be TRBD1 (6 bases). From germline, CDR1 is SGHRS and CDR2 YFSETQ. Trimming shortened V by 4 bases and J by 0 bases, and 14 bases separated the two germline ends. The CDR3 is 15 residues long. The CDR3: CASSPRGGNSYEQYF. For the CDR3, the DNA is TGCGCCAGCAGCCCACGTGGGGGCAACTCCTACGAGCAGTACTTC.

The chain couples TRBV7-9 to TRBJ2-7; 9 nucleotides match TRBD2. The germline CDR1 and CDR2 sequences are SEHNR and FQNEAQ (reference sequence). The CDR3 covers 15 residues. The V and J ends lost 1 base and 2 bases, in that order; junction bases with no gene match: 3. CDR3 sequence (DNA): TGTGCCAGCAGCTTAGTGGCTAGCGGGACCTACGAGCAGTACTTC. As protein: CASSLVASGTYEQYF.

V and J are TRBV5-6 and TRBJ1-3; no definite D call. Germline-derived CDR1 and CDR2 are SGHDT and YYEEEE. CDR3 size: 14 residues. Trimming pared 1 base from V and 4 bases from J, leaving 9 bases between. The CDR3 DNA sequence: TGTGCCAGCAGCTTGTCCCTTGCGGGAAACACCATATATTTT. Protein product: CASSLSLAGNTIYF.

The chain couples TRBV5-1 to TRBJ2-7; TRBD2 might be the D (6 bases). The CDR3 extends over 17 amino acids. Germline-derived CDR1 and CDR2 are SGHRS and YFSETQ. The germline V and J ends were trimmed by 4 bases and 2 bases, with 22 bases remaining between them. CDR3 region: CASSAFLGSGGTYEQYF. The CDR3 DNA reads as TGCGCCAGCAGCGCATTTTTGGGTAGCGGCGGGACCTACGAGCAGTACTTC.

The chain has TRBV2 and TRBJ2-5, with no clear D. Germline-derived CDR1 and CDR2 are SNHLY and FYNNEI. This CDR3 spans 13 amino acids. Between the trimmed V and J ends, which lost 4 bases and 5 bases, there was a span of 11 bases. Here the CDR3 reads CASSGSPRETQYF. The CDR3 nucleotides read TGTGCCAGCAGTGGCAGTCCCAGGGAGACCCAGTACTTC.

CDR3 DNA sequence: TGTGCCACAAACCGGGACAGGTCAAACTACGAGCAGTACTTC. It yields the protein CATNRDRSNYEQYF. This chain connects TRBV2 to TRBJ2-7, with 8 bases matching TRBD1. Trimming cost V 10 bases and J 3 bases; bases outside gene matches: 11. The V gene's germline CDR1 is SNHLY and CDR2 FYNNEI. CDR3 length: 14 residues.

The chain has TRBV6-1 and TRBJ2-7; 10 nucleotides align to TRBD1. The germline CDR1 and CDR2 sequences are MNHNS and SASEGT. Trimming at V came to 2 bases and at J to 12 bases, leaving 13 bases not matched to a gene. The CDR3 runs to 15 residues. The CDR3 nucleotides read TGTGCCAGCAGTGAATACCCGGGACAGGGGTCTCTTACGTACTTC. It is translated as CASSEYPGQGSLTYF.

The rearrangement uses TRBV5-1 and TRBJ2-2, with 12 bases lining up with TRBD2. The CDR3 length is 17 residues. J was trimmed by 7 bases and V by 5 bases; bases with no gene match: 12. Germline V gene lookup returns CDR1 SGHRS and CDR2 YFSETQ. CDR3 bases: TGCGCCAGCAGGACGTCTAGCGGGAGGGCCGTGGGCGGGGAGCTGTTTTTT. This encodes CASRTSSGRAVGGELFF.

This clone came up once. The chain carries TRBV9 and TRBJ2-1, with 7 nucleotides matching TRBD1. V lost 6 bases to trimming and J lost 5 bases; unmatched junction nucleotides: 17. The CDR3 runs 17 residues. Germline V CDR1 and CDR2: SGDLS, YYNGEE. The CDR3 coding sequence is TGTGCCAGCACTCCTGGGCAGGGGGTTTCCCAAAACAATGAGCAGTTCTTC. Amino acids: CASTPGQGVSQNNEQFF.

The J gene is TRBJ1-2, the V gene TRBV5-6; a possible D gene is TRBD1 (6 bases). Trimming took 2 bases from V and 0 from J, leaving 20 bases between them. The germline V gene has CDR1 SGHDT and CDR2 YYEEEE. This CDR3 is 18 amino acids long. CDR3 region: CASSLTVGAESTNYGYTF. The CDR3 DNA is TGTGCCAGCAGCTTAACGGTGGGGGCCGAAAGCACTAACTATGGCTACACCTTC.